Below, 30 T cell receptor beta chains from the same sample are listed, as sequenced in a study of blood T cells in healthy people across ages. A J-beta primer mix and a sample-barcoded 5' primer were used in a second PCR of roughly 7 to 12 cycles. TCRdb analysed the 5' RACE reads with MiXCR anew, one entry per CDR3 protein. Among around 780,000 distinct CDR3 sequences listed, approximately 24% were seen once. The sample also formed part of further work on T cells of mothers and their children.

The sample comprised blood. The source of these receptors is a boy between 10 and 17 years old in good health.

This clonotype was seen a handful of times. In nucleotides, the CDR3 is TGCAGCGTTGAAACGGGGGCAGGGGGTGATCAGCCCCAGCATTTT. This codes for CSVETGAGGDQPQHF. The V gene is TRBV29-1, the J gene TRBJ1-5; 7 nucleotides line up with TRBD1. This CDR3 is built from 15 residues. In germline, CDR1 is SQVTM, CDR2 ANQGSEA. V trimming: 2 bases; J trimming: 5 bases; junction bases outside the gene matches: 9.

V gene TRBV5-5 combines with J gene TRBJ1-2; no reliable D call. This CDR3 contains 13 residues. V gave up 7 bases and J gave up 3 bases, with 13 bases separating them. CDR1 and CDR2 (germline): SGHKS, YYEKEE (reference sequence). The CDR3 coding sequence is TGTGCCAGCCTCCCGGCCTTACACTATGGCTACACCTTC. It specifies CASLPALHYGYTF.

The sample holds a few counts of this clonotype. The chain employs TRBV5-6 and TRBJ2-5, with D possibly being TRBD1 or TRBD2 (5 bases each). CDR1 SGHDT and CDR2 YYEEEE come from the germline V gene. The CDR3 loop spans 15 amino acids. V was cut by 3 bases and J by 5 bases, with 17 bases left in between. The CDR3 sequence is CASSYRDPLSETQYF. The DNA for the CDR3 is TGTGCCAGCAGCTACCGGGACCCTCTATCGGAGACCCAGTACTTC.

The chain joins TRBV12-3 or TRBV12-4 to TRBJ2-5; D not certain. The germline V and J ends were trimmed by 8 bases and 1 base, with 17 bases remaining between them. The CDR3 covers 15 residues. For the CDR3, the DNA is TGTGCCAGCGGTAAGGACGGAGTTCTCCAAGAGACCCAGTACTTC. This gives the protein CASGKDGVLQETQYF.

The table lists this clonotype with a few counts. Relative to the germline gene, one junction end is altered; a read error may explain this. The chain's CDR3 is CASSFTFRQGATGANALTF. Written as DNA, the CDR3 is TGTGCCAGCAGCTTCACCTTTAGACAGGGTGCCACCGGGGCCAACGCCCTGACTTTC. The gene calls are TRBV7-9 and TRBJ2-6; TRBD1 matches 7 bases. The V gene's germline CDR1 is SEHNR and CDR2 FQNEAQ (reference sequence). There are 19 residues in the CDR3. Complete variable domain (other parts from reference TRBV7-9 and TRBJ2-6): DTGVSQNPRHKITKRGQNVTFRCDPISEHNRLYWYRQTLGQGPEFLTYFQNEAQLEKSRLLSDRFSAERPKGSFSTLEIQRTEQGDSAMYLCASSFTFRQGATGANALTFGAGSRLTVL.

The chain couples TRBV30 to TRBJ2-2; D is ambiguous. Germline CDR1 and CDR2: GTSNPN and SVGIG (reference sequence). The CDR3 contains 14 residues. Trimming pared 3 bases from V and 0 bases from J, leaving 8 bases between. The DNA of the CDR3 is TGTGCCTGGAGCATGGGGACGAACACCGGGGAGCTGTTTTTT. As protein: CAWSMGTNTGELFF.

This clonotype was found many times. The rearrangement joins TRBV29-1 to TRBJ1-3, with a possible D match to TRBD1 (6 bases). Trimming cost V 6 bases and J 4 bases, with 13 bases left between them. Germline CDR1 is SQVTM and CDR2 is ANQGSEA. The CDR3 covers 13 residues. The CDR3 DNA follows: TGCAGCGTCGCGGACAGCCTAGGAAACACCATATATTTT. This encodes CSVADSLGNTIYF.

This clonotype was counted only a few times. The chain joins TRBV7-6 to TRBJ1-5; D is possibly TRBD1 (5 bases). There are 15 residues in the CDR3. Germline lookup yields CDR1 SGHVS and CDR2 FNYEAQ. V was pared by 0 bases and J by 2 bases, with 8 bases between. The CDR3 region is CASSLAWGGNQPQHF. The CDR3 DNA reads as TGTGCCAGCAGCTTAGCGTGGGGGGGCAATCAGCCCCAGCATTTT.

The chain is built from TRBV5-1 and TRBJ2-5, with unresolved D. Germline-derived CDR1 and CDR2 are SGHRS and YFSETQ. The CDR3 spans 13 residues. V was cut by 2 bases and J by 4 bases, with 9 bases left in between. The CDR3 loop is CASSFRSIETQYF. Written as DNA, the CDR3 is TGCGCCAGCAGCTTTAGGAGTATAGAGACCCAGTACTTC.

The chain carries TRBV10-1 and TRBJ2-1, with D perhaps assigned TRBD1 or TRBD2 (5 bases each). Near its end, the DNA agrees better with TRBJ2-7, so the J call may be wrong. The CDR3 extends over 13 amino acids. The germline V gene has CDR1 WNHNN and CDR2 SYGVQD (reference sequence). CDR3 in amino acids: CASSPGPWGEQYF. The CDR3 DNA sequence: TGCGCCAGCAGCCCTGGACCGTGGGGGGAGCAGTACTTC.

This clonotype was seen only a few times. Relative to the germline gene, one junction end is altered; a read error may explain this. The chain recombines TRBV19 with TRBJ1-1; no reliable D call. Germline lookup yields CDR1 LNHDA and CDR2 SQIVND (reference sequence). The CDR3 runs to 13 residues. CDR3 DNA sequence: TGCGCCAGTAGTCAACTAAGCCGATCTGAAGCTTTCTTT. It codes for CASSQLSRSEAFF.

This clonotype has just a few counts. This chain uses TRBV28 with TRBJ1-5; D remains ambiguous. CDR3 length: 15 residues. Trimming took off 3 bases at V and 5 bases at J, with 14 bases between the two ends. Per germline, CDR1 MDHEN and CDR2 SYDVKM. The CDR3 bases are TGTGCCAGCAGTTTTCAGAGAGGGTTCGATCAGCCCCAGCATTTT. It codes for CASSFQRGFDQPQHF.

This chain joins TRBV7-9 and TRBJ2-1; 10 nucleotides align to TRBD1. This CDR3 has 14 amino acids. With V trimmed by 5 bases and J by 8 bases, 6 bases remained unmatched. CDR1 is SEHNR and CDR2 is FQNEAQ in the germline V gene (reference sequence). CDR3 nucleotides: TGTGCCAGCAGCCGGGACAGGGGTAGGGATGAGCAGTTCTTC. The encoded protein is CASSRDRGRDEQFF.

Only a few counts were recorded for this clonotype. This chain connects TRBV14 to TRBJ1-1; D is possibly TRBD1 (5 bases). Germline-derived CDR1 and CDR2 are SGHDN and FVKESK. With 0 bases removed from V and 6 bases from J, the gap between germline ends came to 23 bases. The length of the CDR3 is 18 residues. The CDR3 loop is CASSQDRAAGKFVAEAFF. In DNA form, the CDR3 reads TGTGCCAGCAGCCAAGATAGAGCGGCAGGGAAATTTGTCGCTGAAGCTTTCTTT.

V is TRBV7-8 and J is TRBJ2-6; D gene uncertain. This CDR3 has 16 residues. V lost 2 bases and J 0 bases, leaving 8 bases between the germline ends. Germline CDR1 reads SGHVS; CDR2 reads FQNEAQ. Here the CDR3 DNA reads TGTGCCAGCAGCTTATACGGGTCCTCTGGGGCCAACGTCCTGACTTTC. It yields the protein CASSLYGSSGANVLTF.

This clonotype has only a few counts. The rearrangement uses TRBV10-3 and TRBJ2-7, with a tentative D call TRBD1 (6 bases). The CDR3 is made up of 14 amino acids. Germline values: CDR1 ENHRY, CDR2 SYGVKD. The V gene lost 4 bases and the J gene lost 1 base, with 11 bases spanning the gap. The CDR3 loop is CAISGNTGSYEQYF. The DNA of the CDR3 is TGTGCCATCAGTGGGAATACAGGGTCCTACGAGCAGTACTTC.

This chain joins TRBV20-1 and TRBJ2-1; D uncertain. The J call is uncertain, as TRBJ2-5 better fits the DNA end. Germline V gene data show CDR1 as DFQATT and CDR2 as SNEGSKA (reference sequence). CDR3 size: 11 residues. The CDR3 nucleotides read TGCAGTACGTTAACTCGAGAGACCCAGTACTTC. Its protein is CSTLTRETQYF.

This clonotype was counted a few times. V usage is TRBV20-1 and J usage is TRBJ1-5; D remains unclear. With 1 base removed from V and 2 bases from J, the gap between germline ends came to 12 bases. CDR1 and CDR2 from the germline V gene are DFQATT and SNEGSKA (reference sequence). The CDR3 consists of 15 residues. CDR3 nucleotides: TGCAGTGCTAGAGGCGGACCCCTTCGCAATCAGCCCCAGCATTTT. Its translation: CSARGGPLRNQPQHF.

J is TRBJ2-7 and V is TRBV14; D is possibly TRBD2 (5 bases). V lost 0 bases and J lost 3, with 12 bases in between. This CDR3 is 15 amino acids long. Germline CDR1 reads SGHDN; CDR2 reads FVKESK. The CDR3 nucleotides read TGTGCCAGCAGCCAAGAAGGCATAGCGAGCTACGAGCAGTACTTC. Protein sequence: CASSQEGIASYEQYF. The full variable domain, rest sourced from reference TRBV14 and TRBJ2-7, is EAGVTQFPSHSVIEKGQTVTLRCDPISGHDNLYWYRRVMGKEIKFLLHFVKESKQDESGMPNNRFLAERTGGTYSTLKVQPAELEDSGVYFCASSQEGIASYEQYFGPGTRLTVT.

This clonotype was recorded once. The rearrangement joins TRBV12-3 or TRBV12-4 to TRBJ1-4; tentatively, D is TRBD1 (5 bases). The V end was cut by 8 bases, the J end by 6 bases, with 16 bases between. The CDR3 runs 14 residues. The CDR3 nucleotides read TGTGCCAGCTTCCAGGGAGGAGGAGATGAAAAACTGTTTTTT. It translates to CASFQGGGDEKLFF.

In this sample, this clonotype turned up a few times. The chain employs TRBV19 and TRBJ2-1; unclear D gene. CDR1 is LNHDA and CDR2 is SQIVND in the germline V gene (reference sequence). V lost 7 bases and J lost 4, with 14 bases in between. The CDR3 totals 14 residues. CDR3 region: CASNVQNHYNEQFF. The CDR3, as DNA: TGTGCCAGTAACGTGCAGAATCATTACAATGAGCAGTTCTTC.

The rearrangement links TRBV2 to TRBJ2-3, with D unresolved. Germline V gene data show CDR1 as SNHLY and CDR2 as FYNNEI. With 1 base removed from V and 3 bases from J, the gap between germline ends came to 8 bases. The CDR3 runs 14 residues. Here the CDR3 reads CASSEGHRTDTQYF. In DNA, the CDR3 is TGTGCCAGCAGTGAAGGACACCGGACAGATACGCAGTATTTT.

This clonotype was counted a few times. This chain links TRBV27 with TRBJ2-4, with 7 bases that match TRBD1. The CDR3 has 15 residues. Germline V lookup: CDR1 MNHEY, CDR2 SMNVEV (reference sequence). Losses at the gene ends were 10 bases for V and 3 bases for J; bases not matched to a gene: 12. The CDR3 sequence: CATSMTGLGKNIQYF. CDR3 coding DNA: TGTGCCACTTCAATGACAGGGTTGGGCAAAAACATTCAGTACTTC.

Regarding this clonotype: A read error may produce the germline difference seen at one junction end. The rearrangement joins TRBV6-5 to TRBJ2-1; 11 bases align to TRBD2. The CDR3 has 16 residues. The germline V gene encodes CDR1 MNHEY and CDR2 SVGAGI. CDR3 region: CASSYTSGGSYNEQSF. CDR3 bases: TGTGCCAGCAGTTACACTAGCGGGGGCTCCTACAATGAGCAGTCCTTC.

The V gene is TRBV6-5, the J gene TRBJ2-5; the D call may be TRBD1 or TRBD2 (5 bases each). CDR3 length: 13 residues. The V end lost 6 bases, the J end lost 2 bases, and 10 bases lay between the germline ends. From germline, CDR1 is MNHEY and CDR2 SVGAGI. CDR3 protein: CASRPGPQETQYF. DNA for the CDR3: TGTGCCAGCAGGCCGGGACCTCAAGAGACCCAGTACTTC.

There are a few counts of this clonotype. One end of the junction varies from germline; a read error may be responsible. CDR3 sequence (DNA): TGTGCCAGCAGAGAAAGGGGGGTAGAGACCCGGTACTTC. Translation: CASRERGVETRYF. The rearrangement uses TRBV2 and TRBJ2-5; D assignment may be TRBD1 or TRBD2 (6 bases each). This CDR3 region has 13 residues. The V gene's germline CDR1 is SNHLY and CDR2 FYNNEI.

The genes are TRBV4-2 and TRBJ1-2; 11 bases are a match to TRBD1. CDR1 LGHNA and CDR2 YNFKEQ come from the germline V gene. This CDR3 is built from 15 residues. Germline trimming cut 0 bases from V and 5 bases from J; bases unmatched to any gene: 2. The DNA for the CDR3 is TGTGCCAGCAGCCAAGAGGGACAGGGGGGTTATGGCTACACCTTC. This sequence encodes CASSQEGQGGYGYTF.

This clonotype occurred a few times. V and J are TRBV3-1 and TRBJ1-4; 7 nucleotides line up with TRBD1. CDR3 length equals 15 residues. The junction had 7 bases not matched to a gene; V was cut back by 4 bases and J by 5 bases. Germline V gene data show CDR1 as LGHDT and CDR2 as YNNKEL (reference sequence). For the CDR3, the DNA is TGTGCCAGCAGCCCCCGGACAGGCGAGAATGAAAAACTGTTTTTT. Protein sequence: CASSPRTGENEKLFF.

The rearrangement joins TRBV7-3 to TRBJ2-5, with TRBD2 identical over 9 bases. The J call may not be correct, given that the DNA end is closer to TRBJ2-7. The CDR3 is 15 residues long. Germline V gene data show CDR1 as SGHTA and CDR2 as FQGTGA. The CDR3 here is CASSLRGGAPYEQYF. Here the CDR3 DNA reads TGTGCCAGCAGCTTACGCGGGGGGGCCCCTTACGAGCAGTACTTC.

J is TRBJ2-3 and V is TRBV19, with D unclear. Germline CDR1 reads LNHDA; CDR2 reads SQIVND (reference sequence). This CDR3 contains 15 residues. V shed 0 bases and J shed 3 bases, with 10 bases lying between them. This chain's CDR3 is CASSIEGSETDTQYF. The CDR3 coding sequence is TGTGCCAGTAGTATAGAGGGCAGCGAGACAGATACGCAGTATTTT.